The present entry profiles one T cell receptor (beta chain) with its context. This clonotype has more than one count but fewer than ten. It has no known antigen specificity. Base qualities were left out, and no much larger clone turns up one base away. Naive CD8 T cell libraries were made from 20,000 to 1,000,000 sorted cells using 10%, 30% or 50% of purified RNA. Naive CD8 T cells were FACS-sorted as CD8+CD4-CCR7+CD45RA+ on a BD FACSAria II into RLT Plus buffer. To test detection sensitivity, Jurkat RNA equal to under 13 TCR copies was added to samples of about 17,000-1,100,000 naive CD8 T cells. Enrichment of CD8 T cells was performed with RosetteSep CD8+ T Cell Enrichment Cocktail and Ficoll-Paque, after which ACK red cell lysis was carried out. Libraries were made using PCR. Sequencing instrument: Illumina HiSeq 4000. Bulk TCR libraries were made following a previously described method, with the TCR primers given in Table S5. The Qiagen AllPrep DNA/RNA kit was used to purify total RNA. Before analysis, reads from multiple sequencing runs of the same library were pooled. In the original analysis: Reads were retained only if the reads had an exact TCR constant sequence, and the retained reads were trimmed to 150 nt and grouped according to their 12-nt molecular barcodes. Reads inside each barcode group were sub-clustered using a 15% Levenshtein threshold, and a quality-weighted consensus sequence was constructed for each RNA molecule. Non-functional sequences were discarded, and so were lower-count sequences lying one edit away from another sequence. On the basis of fitting two negative binomial distributions, barcode sub-clusters with fewer than 20% of the maximum read count were discarded. The public reads were run again by TCRdb, first through fastp at Q25 and then through MiXCR, and only productive beta chains were kept. Every entry covers one CDR3 protein and lists the most common genes and DNA from its rows. TCRdb assigned the V and J calls; the authors' analysis was not used. The sample has about 63,000 distinct CDR3 sequences on record, around 19% of them singletons. The ten biggest clones cover around 1.4% of the sample.

This record comes from a study of molecular identifiers for immune sequencing clone quantification (dated by TCRdb to 2016 to 2019). As for the study more broadly: For a replicate experiment, RNA from around 20,000 or 100,000 naive CD8 T cells was divided into five aliquots, of which four were sequenced. The study was a methods study using CD8 T cells to benchmark molecular-identifier clustering-based TCR repertoire sequencing (MIDCIRS) and TCR RNA copy counting.

Inclusive of the bounding cysteine and phenylalanine, the CDR3 is 16 residues long. The entry retains the CDR3 DNA only, 48 bases that are in frame from base 1. After removal of 3 bases from V and 4 bases from J, the junction retains 7 bases not matched to a gene. CDR1 and CDR2 are read off the germline V gene as MDHEN and SYDVKM. The full study reports these points: Spiked-in Jurkat TCR RNA equal to a single cell's worth was reported to be detectable even within 1,200,000 naive CD8 T cells. The naive libraries included spiked-in Jurkat TCR RNA (roughly ten copies' worth), and this Jurkat TCR RNA is not part of the donor repertoire. The sizes of highly expanded clones could end up underestimated when identical TCR molecules share a barcode. Modeling estimated roughly 3.2 recovered TCR RNA copies per cell, compared with 8.5 to 10 by digital PCR, which implies about 32% capture efficiency. In CMV-specific effector cells, clones with more than 20 RNA copies accounted for over 97% of molecules, whereas in naive cells such clones accounted for under 1%. When barcode sub-clustering was not used, chimeric consensus sequences inflated TCR diversity, with chimeras reaching as high as 47%.

This chain joins TRBV28 to TRBJ2-5; 11 middle bases align to TRBD2. The sample comprised naive CD8+ T cells from blood, with Jurkat cell RNA spiked in. The sample's cell subset or site label, decoded: FACS-sorted CD8+CD4-CCR7+CD45RA+ naive T cells. This receptor was identified in a human donor in good health. Some libraries in this study had Jurkat cell RNA spiked in. CDR3 region: CASSLELAGVLETQYF. The DNA sequence is as follows: TGTGCCAGCAGTTTGGAACTAGCGGGAGTGTTAGAGACCCAGTACTTC.